The rows below give T cell receptor beta chains drawn from one sample of a study of blood T cell repertoires in COVID-19. TCRdb's copy holds only in-frame clones and misses some; the assay was immunoSEQ multiplex PCR. The table records about 240,000 clones, approximately 83% of them present only once. The source material was peripheral blood. Source of these receptors: a human donor in a cohort sampled during active COVID-19. Each CDR3 is given with its conserved first and last residue. The order of the fields is clone size, D gene, V gene, J gene, CDR3 DNA, CDR3 protein. The D gene is left open where the match is weak. Clone size is given for some rows only: seen once, a few or many times, or a class if the clone is expanded.

.	TRBD1	TRBV27	TRBJ1-6	TGTGCCAGCAGCCGACAGGGAGATAATTCACCCCTCCACTTT	CASSRQGDNSPLHF
.	TRBD2	TRBV24-1	TRBJ2-2	TGTGCCACCGAAGGACTAGCACCCGGGGAGCTGTTTTTT	CATEGLAPGELFF
.	.	TRBV7-2	TRBJ1-1	TGTGCCAGCAGCCAGACTGGAATGAACACTGAAGCTTTCTTT	CASSQTGMNTEAFF
.	TRBD1	TRBV18	TRBJ2-7	TGTGCCAGCTCACCACAAATTAGGACAGGGTACCACGAGCAGTACTTC	CASSPQIRTGYHEQYF
.	.	TRBV9	TRBJ2-2	TGTGCCAGCCGTTCCCCGGGACAGAACACCGGGGAGCTGTTTTTT	CASRSPGQNTGELFF
.	TRBD2	TRBV28	TRBJ2-4	TGTGCCAGCAGTAAAGCGGGGGCCCTAGGGAAAAACATTCAGTACTTC	CASSKAGALGKNIQYF
few	.	TRBV7-2	TRBJ1-4	TGTGCCAGCAGCTTGCAGGGGAATGAAAAACTGTTTTTT	CASSLQGNEKLFF
.	.	TRBV2	TRBJ1-6	TGTGCCAGCCGACAGCAAAGCTCCTATAATTCACCCCTCCACTTT	CASRQQSSYNSPLHF
.	.	TRBV10-1	TRBJ1-6	TGCGCCAGCAGTGAGTCGGGAGAGGGAGATAATTCACCCCTCCACTTT	CASSESGEGDNSPLHF
.	TRBD1	TRBV28	TRBJ1-6	TGTGCCAGCAGTCCGCGGGGACAGGGGGATTCACCCCTCCACTTT	CASSPRGQGDSPLHF
.	TRBD2	TRBV6-5	TRBJ2-7	TGTGCCAGCAGACTACTAGCGGACACCTACGAGCAGTACTTC	CASRLLADTYEQYF
.	TRBD1	TRBV6-5	TRBJ2-3	TGTGCCAGCACAAGACAGGGGGTGATGACAGATACGCAGTATTTT	CASTRQGVMTDTQYF
.	.	TRBV19	TRBJ2-3	TGTGCCAGTAGTCGACAAAGCACAGATACGCAGTATTTT	CASSRQSTDTQYF
.	.	TRBV6-5	TRBJ1-1	TGTGCCAGCCGTCCAGGGAACACTGAAGCTTTCTTT	CASRPGNTEAFF
.	.	TRBV11-3	TRBJ2-7	TGTGCCAGCAGCTTAGCTTACGGGACAGCCGCGGGGGAGCAGTACTTC	CASSLAYGTAAGEQYF
.	TRBD1	TRBV28	TRBJ2-1	TGTGCCAGCAGTTCGAGACAGGGGGTGGCCTTTTCCTACAATGAGCAGTTCTTC	CASSSRQGVAFSYNEQFF
.	TRBD2	TRBV5-1	TRBJ2-3	TGCGCCAGCAGCCCCCGGTGGACTAGCGGGAGGGCCCAAGATACGCAGTATTTT	CASSPRWTSGRAQDTQYF
.	TRBD1	TRBV5-1	TRBJ2-3	TGCGCCAGCAGCTGGGTAGGGGGCAGGGCAGATACGCAGTATTTT	CASSWVGGRADTQYF
.	.	TRBV7-6	TRBJ1-1	TGTGCCAGCAGCCCCAGGGCGGGGGCCACCGAAGCTTTCTTT	CASSPRAGATEAFF
.	TRBD1	TRBV9	TRBJ2-7	TGTGCCAGCAGCCCCTGGACAGGGGCGTCCTACGAGCAGTACTTC	CASSPWTGASYEQYF
.	.	TRBV7-9	TRBJ1-2	TGTGCCAGCAGCTTTCTTCCCCCCGATGGCTACACCTTC	CASSFLPPDGYTF
few	.	TRBV29-1	TRBJ1-4	TGCGCGGGAGGCCCAGGGGTTCCTGCAACTAATGAAAAACTGTTTTTT	CAGGPGVPATNEKLFF
.	.	TRBV24-1	TRBJ2-2	TGTGCCACCAGCAGGGAAGGGGGGGAGCTGTTTTTT	CATSREGGELFF
.	.	TRBV11-3	TRBJ2-2	TGTGCCAGCAGCTCCCCTGCGGGCGGGGAGCTGTTTTTT	CASSSPAGGELFF
.	.	TRBV6-5	TRBJ2-7	TGTGCCAGCAGGCTGGCTAGCAGTTCTCACGAGCAGTACTTC	CASRLASSSHEQYF